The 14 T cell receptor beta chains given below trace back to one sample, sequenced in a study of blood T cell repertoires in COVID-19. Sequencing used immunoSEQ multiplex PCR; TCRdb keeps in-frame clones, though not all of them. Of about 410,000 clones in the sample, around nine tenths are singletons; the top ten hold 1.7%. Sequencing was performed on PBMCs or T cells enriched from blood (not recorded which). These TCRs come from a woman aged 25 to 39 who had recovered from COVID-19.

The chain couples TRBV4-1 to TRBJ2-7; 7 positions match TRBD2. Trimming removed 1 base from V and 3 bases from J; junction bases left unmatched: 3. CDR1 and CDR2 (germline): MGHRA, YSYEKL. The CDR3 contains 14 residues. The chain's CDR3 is CASSQVGGSYEQYF. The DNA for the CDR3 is TGCGCCAGCAGCCAAGTGGGAGGGAGCTACGAGCAGTACTTC.

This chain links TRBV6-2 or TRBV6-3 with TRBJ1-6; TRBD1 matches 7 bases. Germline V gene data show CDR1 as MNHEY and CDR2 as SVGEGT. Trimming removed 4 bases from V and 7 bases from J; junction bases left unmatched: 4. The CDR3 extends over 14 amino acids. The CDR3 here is CASSFTGDNSPLHF. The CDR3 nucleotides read TGTGCCAGCAGTTTCACAGGGGACAATTCACCCCTCCACTTT.

In DNA form, the CDR3 reads TGCGCCAGCAGCTTTGGGACAGGGGGACATCAGCCCCAGCATTTT. Its translation: CASSFGTGGHQPQHF. The rearrangement uses TRBV5-1 and TRBJ1-5; 11 nucleotides match TRBD1. The V segment lost 2 bases and the J segment 5 bases; nucleotides outside the gene matches: 3. Germline loops: CDR1 SGHRS, CDR2 YFSETQ. This CDR3 contains 15 residues.

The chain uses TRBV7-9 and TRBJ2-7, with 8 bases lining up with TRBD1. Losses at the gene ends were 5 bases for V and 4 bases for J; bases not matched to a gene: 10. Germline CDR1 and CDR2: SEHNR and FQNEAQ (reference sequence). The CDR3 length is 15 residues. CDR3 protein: CASSPKSRGLYEQYF. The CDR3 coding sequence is TGTGCCAGCAGCCCGAAATCCAGGGGGCTATACGAGCAGTACTTC.

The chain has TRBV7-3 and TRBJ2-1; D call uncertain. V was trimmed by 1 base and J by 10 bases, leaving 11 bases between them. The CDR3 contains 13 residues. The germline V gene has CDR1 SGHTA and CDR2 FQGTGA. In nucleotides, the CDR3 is TGTGCCAGCAGCTTAAATCCGGTGTCGGAGCAGTTCTTC. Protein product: CASSLNPVSEQFF.

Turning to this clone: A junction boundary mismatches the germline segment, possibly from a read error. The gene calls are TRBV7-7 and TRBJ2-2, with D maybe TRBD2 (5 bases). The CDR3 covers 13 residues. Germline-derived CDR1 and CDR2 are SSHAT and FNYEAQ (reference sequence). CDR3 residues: CASSLEGAGELFF. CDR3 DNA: TGTGCTAGCAGCTTAGAGGGAGCCGGGGAGCTGTTTTTT. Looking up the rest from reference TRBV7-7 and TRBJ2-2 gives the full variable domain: GAGVSQSPRYKVTKRGQDVTLRCDPISSHATLYWYQQALGQGPEFLTYFNYEAQPDKSGLPSDRFSAERPEGSISTLTIQRTEQRDSAMYRCASSLEGAGELFFGEGSRLTVL.

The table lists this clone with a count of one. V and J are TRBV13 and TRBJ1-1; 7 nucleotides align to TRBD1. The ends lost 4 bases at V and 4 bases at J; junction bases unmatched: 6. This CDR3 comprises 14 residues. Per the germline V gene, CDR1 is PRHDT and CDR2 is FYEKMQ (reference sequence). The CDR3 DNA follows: TGTGCCAGCAGCTCAGCCGCAGGGGGCACTGAAGCTTTCTTT. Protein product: CASSSAAGGTEAFF. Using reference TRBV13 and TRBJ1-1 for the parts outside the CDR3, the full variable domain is AAGVIQSPRHLIKEKRETATLKCYPIPRHDTVYWYQQGPGQDPQFLISFYEKMQSDKGSIPDRFSAQQFSDYHSELNMSSLELGDSALYFCASSSAAGGTEAFFGQGTRLTVV.

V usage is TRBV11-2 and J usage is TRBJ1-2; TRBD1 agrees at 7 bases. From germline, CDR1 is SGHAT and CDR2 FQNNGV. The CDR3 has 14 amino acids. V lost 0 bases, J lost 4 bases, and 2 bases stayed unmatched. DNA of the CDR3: TGTGCCAGCAGCTTAGACGCAGGGGGCTATGGCTACACCTTC. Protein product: CASSLDAGGYGYTF.

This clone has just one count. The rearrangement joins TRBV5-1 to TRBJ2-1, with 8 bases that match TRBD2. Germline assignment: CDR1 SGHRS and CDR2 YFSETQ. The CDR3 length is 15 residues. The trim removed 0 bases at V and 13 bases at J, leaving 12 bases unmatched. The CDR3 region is CASSLAGESGRVQFF. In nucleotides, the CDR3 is TGCGCCAGCAGCTTGGCCGGGGAAAGCGGGAGAGTTCAGTTCTTC.

The CDR3 sequence is CASGLVRSHPGQGRRAFF. In nucleotides, the CDR3 is TGTGCTAGTGGTTTGGTACGGTCACACCCGGGACAGGGAAGGCGAGCTTTCTTT. The gene calls are TRBV12-5 and TRBJ1-1, with 9 bases that match TRBD1. In germline, CDR1 is LGHNT, CDR2 FRNRAP. Trimming removed 0 bases from V and 10 bases from J; junction bases left unmatched: 18. The CDR3 length is 18 residues.

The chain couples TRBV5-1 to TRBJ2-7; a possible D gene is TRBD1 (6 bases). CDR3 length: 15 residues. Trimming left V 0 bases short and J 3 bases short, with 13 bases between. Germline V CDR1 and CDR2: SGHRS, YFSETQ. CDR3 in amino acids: CASSLGMGHSYEQYF. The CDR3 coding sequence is TGCGCCAGCAGCTTGGGGATGGGACATAGCTACGAGCAGTACTTC. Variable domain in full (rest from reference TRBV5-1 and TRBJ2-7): KAGVTQTPRYLIKTRGQQVTLSCSPISGHRSVSWYQQTPGQGLQFLFEYFSETQRNKGNFPGRFSGRQFSNSRSEMNVSTLELGDSALYLCASSLGMGHSYEQYFGPGTRLTVT.

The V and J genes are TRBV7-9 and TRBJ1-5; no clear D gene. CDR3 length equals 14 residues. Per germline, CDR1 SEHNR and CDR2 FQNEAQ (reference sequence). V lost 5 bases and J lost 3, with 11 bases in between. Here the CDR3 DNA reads TGTGCCAGCAGCCCCCCGGGTTTCAATCAGCCCCAGCATTTT. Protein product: CASSPPGFNQPQHF.

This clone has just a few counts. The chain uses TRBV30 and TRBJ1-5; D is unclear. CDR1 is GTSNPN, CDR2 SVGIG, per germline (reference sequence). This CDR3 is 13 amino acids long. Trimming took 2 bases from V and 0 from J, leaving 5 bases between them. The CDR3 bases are TGTGCCTGGAGTCAGGATAGCAATCAGCCCCAGCATTTT. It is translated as CAWSQDSNQPQHF.

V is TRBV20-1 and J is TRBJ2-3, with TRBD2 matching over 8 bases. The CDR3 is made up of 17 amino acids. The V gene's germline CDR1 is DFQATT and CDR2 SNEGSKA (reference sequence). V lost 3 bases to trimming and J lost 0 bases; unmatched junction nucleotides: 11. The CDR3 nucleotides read TGCAGTGCTAGTCCTTTACCAGCGGGAGATAGCACAGATACGCAGTATTTT. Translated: CSASPLPAGDSTDTQYF.